This T cell receptor (beta chain) was sequenced during a study of cytomegalovirus exposure and HLA in healthy donors. The J segment lost 4 bases and the V segment lost 6 bases, leaving 11 bases of the junction unmatched. CDR1 is LGHNT, CDR2 FRNRAP, per germline. This CDR3 spans 15 amino acids. Clones were read by immunoSEQ multiplex PCR, and TCRdb kept only the in-frame ones, dropping some. The table lists about 150,000 clones, 85% to 90% of them singletons. The sample was PBMCs. The TCR originated in a woman under 30 in good health and CMV-seropositive. The V and J genes are TRBV12-5 and TRBJ2-7, with TRBD2 matching 8 bases. DNA for the CDR3: TGTGCTAGTGGCCCGGGGGGGGTAACCCCTTACGAGCAGTACTTC. This codes for CASGPGGVTPYEQYF.